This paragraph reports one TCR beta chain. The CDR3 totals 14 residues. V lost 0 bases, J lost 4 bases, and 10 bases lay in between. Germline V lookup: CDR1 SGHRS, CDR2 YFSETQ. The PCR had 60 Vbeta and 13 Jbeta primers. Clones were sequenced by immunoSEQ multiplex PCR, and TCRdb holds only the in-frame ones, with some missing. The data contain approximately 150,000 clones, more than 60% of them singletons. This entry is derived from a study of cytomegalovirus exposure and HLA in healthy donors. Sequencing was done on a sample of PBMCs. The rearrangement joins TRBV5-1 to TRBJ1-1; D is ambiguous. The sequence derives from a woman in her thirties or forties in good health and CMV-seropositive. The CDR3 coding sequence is TGCGCCAGCAGCTTGGGAGTTTTTGTCACTGAAGCTTTCTTT. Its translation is CASSLGVFVTEAFF.